The clone carrying this T cell receptor beta chain was observed many times. Its antigen is still unknown. This entry belongs to a study of T cell clonality in common variable immunodeficiency. Study-level findings and limits: Compared with healthy controls, CVID subjects showed increased TCRbeta clonality, mostly in about a third. Shared TCRbeta clones were fewer between CVID subjects than controls.

Clones were read by immunoSEQ multiplex PCR, and TCRdb kept only the in-frame ones, dropping some. The sample was found to contain about 50,000 clones, and every one recurs. This TCR was sampled from a person aged 18-69 years in good health. Sequenced: peripheral blood mononuclear cells.

The CDR3 bases that were read are TGTGCCAGCAGCTTAGGGACAGGGGACACCGGGGAG. Protein sequence: CASSLGTGDTGE. The whole CDR3 reads CASSLGTGDTGELFF. The chain has TRBV7-9 and TRBJ2-2, with 9 bases lining up with TRBD1. Coverage ceases 3 residues before the CDR3 finishes, and the germline J gene fills in the end. J lost 3 bases, V lost 1 base, and 0 bases had no gene match. Germline-derived CDR1 and CDR2 are SEHNR and FQNEAQ (reference sequence). The CDR3 contains 15 residues.